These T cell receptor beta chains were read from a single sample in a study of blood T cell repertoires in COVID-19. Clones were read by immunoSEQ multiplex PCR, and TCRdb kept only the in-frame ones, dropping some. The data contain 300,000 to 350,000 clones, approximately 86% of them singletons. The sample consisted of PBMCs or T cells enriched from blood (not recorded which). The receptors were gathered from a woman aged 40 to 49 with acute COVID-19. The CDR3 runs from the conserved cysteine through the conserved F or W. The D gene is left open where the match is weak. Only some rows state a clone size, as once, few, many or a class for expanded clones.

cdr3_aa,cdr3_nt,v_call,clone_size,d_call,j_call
CASSGQGRIDTQYF,TGCGCCAGCAGCGGACAGGGAAGAATAGATACGCAGTATTTT,TRBV4-1,-,TRBD1,TRBJ2-3
CASSLGDSSYEQYF,TGTGCCAGCAGCTTGGGGGACAGCTCCTACGAGCAGTACTTC,TRBV5-6,-,TRBD1,TRBJ2-7
CASSDRLNTEAFF,TGTGCCAGCTCGGACAGGCTGAACACTGAAGCTTTCTTT,TRBV5-4,-,TRBD1,TRBJ1-1
CASSPTDYGYTF,TGTGCCAGCAGCCCCACAGACTATGGCTACACCTTC,TRBV5-5,-,-,TRBJ1-2
CASSTISTGELFF,TGTGCCAGCAGCACAATCAGTACCGGGGAGCTGTTTTTT,TRBV7-9,-,-,TRBJ2-2
CSASGEPGHGGNTIYF,TGCAGTGCCAGTGGCGAACCGGGACACGGAGGAAACACCATATATTTT,TRBV20-1,few,-,TRBJ1-3
CASSLNYEQYF,TGTGCCAGCAGCCTAAACTACGAGCAGTACTTC,TRBV3-1/TRBV3-2,-,-,TRBJ2-7
CASSRQGLGYTF,TGTGCCAGCAGTCGACAGGGTCTAGGCTACACCTTC,TRBV14,-,TRBD1,TRBJ1-2
CASSLGRGLGTDTQYF,TGTGCCAGCAGCTTAGGGAGAGGTCTGGGCACAGATACGCAGTATTTT,TRBV11-3,-,-,TRBJ2-3
CASSFVGVGEKLFF,TGTGCCAGCAGCTTCGTGGGCGTTGGTGAAAAACTGTTTTTT,TRBV7-2,-,-,TRBJ1-4
CASSLFSPNTEAFF,TGTGCCAGCAGCTTGTTTAGTCCAAACACTGAAGCTTTCTTT,TRBV5-5,once,-,TRBJ1-1